A single sample gave rise to the 30 T cell receptor beta chains below, sequenced in a study of long-term antiretroviral therapy in people with HIV. A v3.0 immunoSEQ assay was performed at survey level. Sequencing used immunoSEQ multiplex PCR; TCRdb keeps in-frame clones, though not all of them. The sample includes around 27,000 clones, around 88% of them seen just once. The specimen comprised unsorted PBMCs, sampled about 4.5 years after starting antiretroviral therapy. The receptors originated from a man aged 25-45 years with HIV.

With regard to this clone: The sample holds other DNA sequences that translate to the same CDR3. The chain is built from TRBV7-9 and TRBJ2-4; D unclear. The CDR3 runs to 15 residues. Germline V lookup: CDR1 SEHNR, CDR2 FQNEAQ (reference sequence). The ends were cut back, 2 bases at V and 0 bases at J, with 8 bases in the middle. CDR3 nucleotides: TGTGCCAGCAGCTTACCAGGCCTAGCCAAAAACATTCAGTACTTC. Translating it yields CASSLPGLAKNIQYF.

The chain has TRBV2 and TRBJ2-7; TRBD1 matches 11 bases. Germline V gene sequence: CDR1 SNHLY, CDR2 FYNNEI. Trimming removed 6 bases from V and 1 base from J; junction bases left unmatched: 5. This CDR3 contains 15 residues. CDR3 sequence: CASRTGQGASYEQYF. Written as DNA, the CDR3 is TGTGCCAGCAGGACAGGACAGGGGGCTTCCTACGAGCAGTACTTC.

This clone was seen only once. The rearrangement links TRBV30 to TRBJ1-2; maybe TRBD1 (6 bases). CDR1 GTSNPN and CDR2 SVGIG come from the germline V gene (reference sequence). V shed 2 bases and J shed 7 bases, with 8 bases lying between them. There are 11 residues in the CDR3. Here the CDR3 reads CAWSPGAGYTF. CDR3 DNA: TGTGCCTGGAGTCCGGGGGCTGGCTACACCTTC.

The CDR3 loop is CASSPSGTGELFF. CDR3 nucleotide sequence: TGTGCCAGCAGCCCCAGCGGCACCGGGGAGCTGTTTTTT. The gene calls are TRBV16 and TRBJ2-2; possibly TRBD2 for D (5 bases). V shed 4 bases and J shed 4 bases, with 7 bases lying between them. The CDR3 is 13 amino acids. Germline loops: CDR1 KGHSY, CDR2 FQNENV. Filled out from reference TRBV16 and TRBJ2-2, the complete variable domain reads GEEVAQTPKHLVRGEGQKAKLYCAPIKGHSYVFWYQQVLKNEFKFLISFQNENVFDETGMPKERFSAKCLPNSPCSLEIQATKLEDSAVYFCASSPSGTGELFFGEGSRLTVL.

The J gene is TRBJ2-5, the V gene TRBV18, with 10 bases fitting TRBD2. This CDR3 has 15 amino acids. Losses at the gene ends were 0 bases for V and 5 bases for J; bases not matched to a gene: 3. The germline V gene encodes CDR1 KGHSH and CDR2 LQKENI. CDR3 loop: CASSPPAGGPETQYF. CDR3 sequence (DNA): TGTGCCAGCTCACCACCAGCGGGGGGGCCGGAGACCCAGTACTTC.

This clone was seen only once. The chain links TRBV9 to TRBJ2-1; possibly TRBD1 for D (6 bases). Per germline, CDR1 SGDLS and CDR2 YYNGEE. The CDR3 is 14 amino acids. V lost 2 bases, J lost 9 bases, and 15 bases lay in between. Here the CDR3 reads CASSVGHMVTEQFF. CDR3 DNA: TGTGCCAGCAGCGTGGGACATATGGTTACTGAGCAGTTCTTC.

The rearrangement uses TRBV7-2 and TRBJ1-1; D is unclear. The germline CDR1 and CDR2 sequences are SGHTA and FQGNSA. V was pared by 5 bases and J by 1 base, with 11 bases between. There are 14 residues in the CDR3. CDR3: CASSQVLANTEAFF. The DNA for the CDR3 is TGTGCCAGCAGCCAAGTGCTGGCGAACACTGAAGCTTTCTTT. The variable domain in full, completed from reference TRBV7-2 and TRBJ1-1, reads GAGVSQSPSNKVTEKGKDVELRCDPISGHTALYWYRQSLGQGLEFLIYFQGNSAPDKSGLPSDRFSAERTGGSVSTLTIQRTQQEDSAVYLCASSQVLANTEAFFGQGTRLTVV.

The rearrangement joins TRBV7-3 to TRBJ2-5; D perhaps matches TRBD2 (5 bases). With 5 bases removed from V and 3 bases from J, the gap between germline ends came to 13 bases. The CDR3 totals 14 residues. Germline V gene sequence: CDR1 SGHTA, CDR2 FQGTGA. The CDR3 nucleotides read TGTGCCAGCAGCGCCGGTACCGGGAAAGAGACCCAGTACTTC. Protein sequence: CASSAGTGKETQYF.

CDR3 DNA sequence: TGTGCCAGCAGACAAAAGGTAGCGGGCGCAAGCACAGATACGCAGTATTTT. Protein sequence: CASRQKVAGASTDTQYF. The chain combines TRBV11-1 with TRBJ2-3; 7 bases agree with TRBD2. CDR3 length: 17 residues. Germline CDR1 reads SGHAT; CDR2 reads FQDESV (reference sequence). Trimming at V came to 6 bases and at J to 0 bases, leaving 12 bases not matched to a gene.

The chain is built from TRBV11-2 and TRBJ2-7; maybe TRBD1 (6 bases). This CDR3 has 15 amino acids. Trimming took off 1 base at V and 4 bases at J, with 14 bases between the two ends. CDR1 is SGHAT, CDR2 FQNNGV, per germline. This chain's CDR3 is CASSLGRGERYEQYF. CDR3 nucleotides: TGTGCCAGCAGCTTAGGCAGGGGAGAGAGGTACGAGCAGTACTTC.

V is TRBV6-6 and J is TRBJ1-5; D is possibly TRBD1 (6 bases). With 0 bases removed from V and 11 bases from J, the gap between germline ends came to 20 bases. Germline V lookup: CDR1 MNHNY, CDR2 SVGAGI (reference sequence). CDR3 size: 16 residues. CDR3 DNA sequence: TGTGCCAGCAGTTACTCAAGGGGGGGCCGGGGGTGGACCCAGCATTTT. Translated: CASSYSRGGRGWTQHF.

The chain has TRBV4-1 and TRBJ2-7; the match to TRBD2 covers 11 bases. With 4 bases clipped from V and 2 bases from J, the junction kept 16 bases outside the gene matches. Germline lookup yields CDR1 MGHRA and CDR2 YSYEKL. CDR3 length: 19 residues. The CDR3 reads CASSLTPGGLAGGTYEQYF. The CDR3 DNA reads TGCGCCAGCAGCCTTACCCCGGGGGGTCTAGCGGGAGGCACCTACGAGCAGTACTTC.

This clone appeared a single time. The chain employs TRBV25-1 and TRBJ2-7; the D call may be TRBD1 or TRBD2 (5 bases each). CDR3 length: 14 amino acids. The V gene's germline CDR1 is MGHDK and CDR2 SYGVNS. Trimming stripped 5 bases from V and 6 bases from J, with 17 bases between. For the CDR3, the DNA is TGTGCCAGCAGTCCGTGGGACCGCCCCGGCGAGCAGTACTTC. Translation: CASSPWDRPGEQYF.

This sequence joins TRBV4-1 and TRBJ1-2; tentative D call: TRBD1 (5 bases). Trimming took 4 bases from V and 4 from J, leaving 16 bases between them. Germline lookup yields CDR1 MGHRA and CDR2 YSYEKL. CDR3 length: 15 amino acids. The CDR3 here is CASSLLQGGSYGYTF. CDR3 bases: TGCGCCAGCAGCCTCCTCCAGGGCGGTTCCTATGGCTACACCTTC.

The chain links TRBV7-3 to TRBJ2-6; D unresolved. Germline CDR1 SGHTA, CDR2 FQGTGA. CDR3 length: 14 residues. V was clipped by 4 bases and J by 2 bases, with 6 bases between them. The CDR3 DNA sequence: TGTGCCAGCAGCTCAAGAACTGGGGCCAACGTCCTGACTTTC. Its protein product is CASSSRTGANVLTF. Full variable domain (missing parts from reference TRBV7-3 and TRBJ2-6): GAGVSQTPSNKVTEKGKYVELRCDPISGHTALYWYRQSLGQGPEFLIYFQGTGAADDSGLPNDRFFAVRPEGSVSTLKIQRTERGDSAVYLCASSSRTGANVLTFGAGSRLTVL.

This sequence joins TRBV19 and TRBJ1-5; D remains ambiguous. Deletions cut 7 bases from V and 9 bases from J, with 10 bases between. CDR1 LNHDA and CDR2 SQIVND come from the germline V gene (reference sequence). The CDR3 loop spans 11 amino acids. The CDR3 sequence is CASNGVGPQHF. In DNA, the CDR3 is TGTGCCAGTAACGGGGTAGGGCCCCAGCATTTT.

The chain employs TRBV2 and TRBJ1-6; D unresolved. The germline V and J ends were trimmed by 6 bases and 10 bases, with 19 bases remaining between them. Per the germline V gene, CDR1 is SNHLY and CDR2 is FYNNEI. The CDR3 has 15 residues. As DNA, the CDR3 is TGTGCCAGCAGATCTGAGACGGCCGTATCCTCACCCCTCCACTTT. This gives the protein CASRSETAVSSPLHF.

J is TRBJ2-1 and V is TRBV7-6, with TRBD2 matching 7 bases. Losses at the gene ends were 7 bases for V and 6 bases for J; bases not matched to a gene: 9. Germline values: CDR1 SGHVS, CDR2 FNYEAQ. The CDR3 extends over 14 amino acids. This CDR3 is CASTPGTIVNEQFF. The CDR3, as DNA: TGTGCCAGCACCCCCGGGACTATCGTCAATGAGCAGTTCTTC.

The chain is built from TRBV13 and TRBJ1-3; D uncertain. This CDR3 has 13 residues. The V end was cut by 1 base, the J end by 4 bases, with 5 bases between. Germline CDR1 PRHDT, CDR2 FYEKMQ (reference sequence). As DNA, the CDR3 is TGTGCCAGCAGCTTAGCCGAGGGAAACACCATATATTTT. It is translated as CASSLAEGNTIYF.

Only one count was recorded for this clone. J is TRBJ2-5 and V is TRBV5-4, with D possibly TRBD2 on 5 matching bases. Germline CDR1 reads SGHNT; CDR2 reads YYREEE (reference sequence). Deletions cut 0 bases from V and 5 bases from J, with 23 bases between. The CDR3 contains 18 residues. CDR3 in DNA: TGTGCCAGCAGCTTGGCCTTCAGCGGAGTGACCAGGAGGGAGACCCAGTACTTC. Translated, it gives CASSLAFSGVTRRETQYF.

J is TRBJ2-7 and V is TRBV5-1; 7 bases match TRBD1. This CDR3 region has 16 residues. Germline loops: CDR1 SGHRS, CDR2 YFSETQ. J lost 3 bases, V lost 0 bases, and 9 bases had no gene match. The CDR3 sequence is CASSLAAMGQIYEQYF. In nucleotides, the CDR3 is TGCGCCAGCAGCTTGGCCGCGATGGGACAGATCTACGAGCAGTACTTC.

As for this clone: An end of the junction differs from the germline gene, which may be a read error. The J gene is TRBJ2-7, the V gene TRBV29-1; D is perhaps TRBD2 (5 bases). This CDR3 has 14 residues. Looked up from germline, CDR1 is SQVTM and CDR2 is ANQGSEA. CDR3 bases: TGCAGCGTTGGAGGGAGCCCTAGCTCCTACGAGCAGCACTTC. The encoded protein is CSVGGSPSSYEQHF.

The rearrangement uses TRBV5-1 and TRBJ2-7; D perhaps matches TRBD1 (6 bases). CDR1 is SGHRS, CDR2 YFSETQ, per germline. This CDR3 has 15 residues. Trimming stripped 0 bases from V and 1 base from J, with 11 bases between. CDR3 bases: TGCGCCAGCAGCTTGGGACAGGCGAAATCCTACGAGCAGTACTTC. It yields the protein CASSLGQAKSYEQYF.

V is TRBV7-9 and J is TRBJ2-7; 9 bases map to TRBD1. Trimming took 8 bases from V and 4 from J; bases not matched to a gene: 12. Germline V gene sequence: CDR1 SEHNR, CDR2 FQNEAQ (reference sequence). The CDR3 is made up of 15 amino acids. This CDR3 reads CASGDSRDRVYEQYF. In DNA, the CDR3 is TGTGCCAGCGGTGATTCTCGGGACAGGGTTTACGAGCAGTACTTC.

The gene calls are TRBV27 and TRBJ2-1; 11 bases align to TRBD2. The CDR3 loop spans 16 amino acids. V lost 5 bases, J lost 9 bases, and 12 bases stayed unmatched. The germline V gene encodes CDR1 MNHEY and CDR2 SMNVEV (reference sequence). CDR3 residues: CASSDSGGAAWFEQFF. CDR3 coding DNA: TGTGCCAGCAGTGATAGCGGGGGGGCCGCCTGGTTTGAGCAGTTCTTC.

The chain links TRBV7-9 to TRBJ2-3; possibly TRBD2 for D (5 bases). CDR3 length: 15 amino acids. V was cut by 10 bases and J by 1 base, with 18 bases left in between. Germline V gene lookup returns CDR1 SEHNR and CDR2 FQNEAQ (reference sequence). CDR3 in amino acids: CATPGKGTGTDTQYF. CDR3 bases: TGTGCCACCCCCGGGAAGGGAACTGGCACAGATACGCAGTATTTT.

In this sample, this clone turned up once. V is TRBV7-3 and J is TRBJ1-1; no clear D. From germline, CDR1 is SGHTA and CDR2 FQGTGA. Trimming left V 1 base short and J 1 base short, with 7 bases between. The CDR3 contains 14 residues. The DNA of the CDR3 is TGTGCCAGCAGCTTAAGTGGAGGGAACACTGAAGCTTTCTTT. Protein product: CASSLSGGNTEAFF. Combining the CDR3 with reference TRBV7-3 and TRBJ1-1 gives the whole variable domain GAGVSQTPSNKVTEKGKYVELRCDPISGHTALYWYRQSLGQGPEFLIYFQGTGAADDSGLPNDRFFAVRPEGSVSTLKIQRTERGDSAVYLCASSLSGGNTEAFFGQGTRLTVV.

J is TRBJ2-1 and V is TRBV27; TRBD1 agrees at 8 bases. V gave up 5 bases and J gave up 1 base; unmatched junction bases: 16. The CDR3 runs to 19 residues. Germline lookup yields CDR1 MNHEY and CDR2 SMNVEV (reference sequence). The CDR3 sequence is CASSKTGATLIESYNEQFF. CDR3 nucleotide sequence: TGTGCCAGCAGTAAGACAGGGGCTACCCTTATTGAATCCTACAATGAGCAGTTCTTC.

The chain couples TRBV28 to TRBJ2-2; D may be TRBD2 (7 bases). The ends were cut back, 1 base at V and 6 bases at J, with 18 bases in the middle. Germline CDR1 and CDR2: MDHEN and SYDVKM. This CDR3 region has 17 residues. The CDR3 sequence is CASSLSLGGGISGELFF. The CDR3, as DNA: TGTGCCAGCAGTTTATCCCTGGGAGGGGGGATTTCCGGGGAGCTGTTTTTT.

This chain connects TRBV10-1 to TRBJ1-6; 9 nucleotides match TRBD1. This CDR3 spans 15 amino acids. The germline V gene encodes CDR1 WNHNN and CDR2 SYGVQD (reference sequence). Trimming cost V 4 bases and J 6 bases; bases outside gene matches: 4. The CDR3 loop is CASSAGTGRNSPLHF. Written as DNA, the CDR3 is TGCGCCAGCAGTGCCGGGACAGGGCGTAATTCACCCCTCCACTTT.